This T cell receptor beta chain came from a study of T cell clonality in common variable immunodeficiency. Study observations and caveats: T cell subpopulation sequencing would be needed to explain CVID clonality. Fewer deletions and N-nucleotide insertions were reportedly seen in common variable immunodeficiency TCR beta sequences.

Each donor provided roughly 4.5 to 8.5 ml of heparinized whole blood. The CDR3 extends over 16 amino acids. The V gene end was trimmed by 3 bases and the J gene end by 4 bases; junction bases not matched to a gene: 7. Germline V gene sequence: CDR1 DFQATT, CDR2 SNEGSKA (reference sequence). Using immunoSEQ multiplex PCR, the repertoire was profiled, and TCRdb retains in-frame clones only, with some absent. Recorded here are tens of thousands of clones, none singletons. This clone has at least ten counts. Its antigen is unidentified. The read terminates 3 residues ahead of where the CDR3 ends, so the germline J gene completes it.

This clonotype was sampled from a person aged 18 to 70 in good health. The sample consisted of peripheral blood mononuclear cells. The J gene is TRBJ2-5, the V gene TRBV20-1; 14 nucleotides align to TRBD2. CDR3 DNA (partial): TGCAGTGCTAGGGGGACTAGCGGGAGTTTCATAGAGACC. This sequence encodes CSARGTSGSFIET. The CDR3 in full is CSARGTSGSFIETQYF.